These 26 T cell receptor beta chains share one sample of origin, sequenced in a study of cytomegalovirus exposure and HLA in healthy donors. In the PCR, 60 Vbeta and 13 Jbeta primers were used. Data came from immunoSEQ multiplex PCR; TCRdb stores just in-frame clones and leaves some out. Of 65,000 to 80,000 clones detected, around four fifths appear once; the ten largest clones hold about 8.2%. The sample consisted of PBMCs. The origin of the receptors is a woman between 35 and 50 years old in good health and CMV-seropositive.

This chain connects TRBV15 to TRBJ2-1; the match to TRBD1 covers 10 bases. Germline loops: CDR1 LNHNV, CDR2 YYDKDF (reference sequence). The length of the CDR3 is 16 residues. Trimming removed 3 bases from V and 10 bases from J; junction bases left unmatched: 12. The CDR3 loop is CATSRFSGTGVSEQFF. In DNA form, the CDR3 reads TGTGCCACCAGCAGGTTCTCGGGGACAGGGGTCAGCGAGCAGTTCTTC. The entire variable domain, with the rest obtained from reference TRBV15 and TRBJ2-1, is as follows: DAMVIQNPRYQVTQFGKPVTLSCSQTLNHNVMYWYQQKSSQAPKLLFHYYDKDFNNEADTPDNFQSRRPNTSFCFLDIRSPGLGDTAMYLCATSRFSGTGVSEQFFGPGTRLTVL.

This chain connects TRBV28 to TRBJ1-2; TRBD1 agrees at 10 bases. Germline loops: CDR1 MDHEN, CDR2 SYDVKM. The CDR3 is 14 residues long. Germline trimming cut 2 bases from V and 7 bases from J; bases unmatched to any gene: 4. The CDR3 sequence is CASSLGTGVFGYTF. The DNA for the CDR3 is TGTGCCAGCAGTTTAGGGACAGGGGTATTTGGCTACACCTTC.

The V and J genes are TRBV29-1 and TRBJ2-3; the D gene is possibly TRBD2 (6 bases). The CDR3 is 14 residues long. Germline-derived CDR1 and CDR2 are SQVTM and ANQGSEA. Trimming left V 3 bases short and J 1 base short, with 11 bases between. As DNA, the CDR3 is TGCAGCGTTGAGTCCGAGCGGGGCACAGATACGCAGTATTTT. It encodes CSVESERGTDTQYF.

The chain employs TRBV28 and TRBJ2-2, with TRBD2 matching 10 bases. The CDR3 consists of 15 residues. V dropped 7 bases and J dropped 4; count of bases not matched to a gene: 6. Looked up from germline, CDR1 is MDHEN and CDR2 is SYDVKM. DNA of the CDR3: TGTGCCAGCACCCTTAGCGGGGGGACCACCGGGGAGCTGTTTTTT. Its protein product is CASTLSGGTTGELFF.

The gene calls are TRBV10-3 and TRBJ2-6, with 10 bases aligning to TRBD2. Trimming cost V 6 bases and J 12 bases; bases outside gene matches: 14. Germline V CDR1 and CDR2: ENHRY, SYGVKD. The CDR3 runs to 16 residues. CDR3 coding DNA: TGTGCCATCAGCCTACATAGCGGGGGGTCTACTGTCGTCCTGACTTTC. Amino acids: CAISLHSGGSTVVLTF.

In its sample, this clone was seen a few times. The chain employs TRBV28 and TRBJ1-5, with 7 bases fitting TRBD1. This CDR3 region has 22 residues. The germline V gene has CDR1 MDHEN and CDR2 SYDVKM. Unmatched junction bases numbered 21, after V lost 1 base and J lost 0 bases. The CDR3: CASSLFPIIGTVHSYSNQPQHF. The CDR3 bases are TGTGCCAGCAGTTTATTCCCCATAATAGGGACAGTCCACTCATATAGCAATCAGCCCCAGCATTTT.

This chain links TRBV14 with TRBJ2-1; D is perhaps TRBD2 (6 bases). V lost 1 base to trimming and J lost 11 bases, with 12 bases between them. Germline V lookup: CDR1 SGHDN, CDR2 FVKESK. The CDR3 is 13 residues long. This CDR3 reads CASSQGFSGKQFF. CDR3 in DNA: TGTGCCAGCAGCCAAGGGTTTAGCGGAAAGCAGTTCTTC. The variable domain in full, with the rest retrieved from reference TRBV14 and TRBJ2-1, is EAGVTQFPSHSVIEKGQTVTLRCDPISGHDNLYWYRRVMGKEIKFLLHFVKESKQDESGMPNNRFLAERTGGTYSTLKVQPAELEDSGVYFCASSQGFSGKQFFGPGTRLTVL.

This clone was seen only a few times. V gene TRBV10-3 combines with J gene TRBJ2-7, with D perhaps matching TRBD2 (5 bases). Germline CDR1 ENHRY, CDR2 SYGVKD. The germline V and J ends were trimmed by 7 bases and 0 bases, with 10 bases remaining between them. This CDR3 contains 13 residues. The CDR3 here is CAIKAAPSYEQYF. The CDR3 region has the DNA TGTGCCATCAAAGCGGCACCCTCCTACGAGCAGTACTTC.

The CDR3 sequence: CASSHVTSGGRYTDTQYF. The DNA for the CDR3 is TGCGCCAGCAGCCACGTGACTAGCGGGGGGCGTTACACAGATACGCAGTATTTT. The chain employs TRBV4-3 and TRBJ2-3; 13 bases are a match to TRBD2. Germline trimming cut 3 bases from V and 2 bases from J; bases unmatched to any gene: 8. This CDR3 region has 18 residues. Germline CDR1 is LGHNA and CDR2 is YSLEER.

This sequence joins TRBV6-5 and TRBJ2-5; possibly TRBD1 for D (5 bases). The DNA end lines up better with TRBJ2-7; the J call may be wrong. The CDR3 is 13 residues long. The V gene's germline CDR1 is MNHEY and CDR2 SVGAGI. CDR3 coding DNA: TGTGCCAGCATAGGGGATCGGGCCTACGAGCAGTACTTC. Protein: CASIGDRAYEQYF.

This chain connects TRBV27 to TRBJ1-6; 9 bases are a match to TRBD1. V shed 2 bases and J 7 bases; nucleotides not matched to a gene: 3. CDR3 length: 15 residues. Per the germline V gene, CDR1 is MNHEY and CDR2 is SMNVEV (reference sequence). The DNA of the CDR3 is TGTGCCAGCAGTTTAGGGACAGGGTTCAATTCACCCCTCCACTTT. Translation: CASSLGTGFNSPLHF.

V gene TRBV9 combines with J gene TRBJ2-3; D is undetermined. CDR1 and CDR2 (germline): SGDLS, YYNGEE. CDR3 length: 14 residues. V dropped 1 base and J dropped 4 bases, with 10 bases sitting between them. The CDR3 DNA follows: TGTGCCAGCAGCGTAACCCAGGCTTCAGATACGCAGTATTTT. Its translation: CASSVTQASDTQYF.

The chain couples TRBV6-1 to TRBJ1-5; 7 bases align to TRBD1. Per germline, CDR1 MNHNS and CDR2 SASEGT. The CDR3 has 14 residues. J was trimmed by 4 bases and V by 6 bases; bases with no gene match: 6. For the CDR3, the DNA is TGTGCCAGCAGGACCGGGACAGAAAATCAGCCCCAGCATTTT. As protein: CASRTGTENQPQHF.

The genes are TRBV7-9 and TRBJ2-7; D might be TRBD2 (5 bases). Germline assignment: CDR1 SEHNR and CDR2 FQNEAQ (reference sequence). The V end lost 5 bases, the J end lost 9 bases, and 11 bases lay between the germline ends. This CDR3 has 11 residues. CDR3 bases: TGTGCCAGCAGCCCCTTGGAGGTGCAGTACTTC. The encoded protein is CASSPLEVQYF.

This chain connects TRBV27 to TRBJ2-5; possible D gene TRBD1, 6 bases. Trimming removed 2 bases from V and 4 bases from J, with 8 bases in between. The CDR3 consists of 13 residues. Germline V gives CDR1 MNHEY, CDR2 SMNVEV (reference sequence). CDR3 in DNA: TGTGCCAGCAGTTTAAACAGGGTAGAGACCCAGTACTTC. It translates to CASSLNRVETQYF.

V usage is TRBV11-1 and J usage is TRBJ2-7; TRBD1 is a possible D gene (6 bases). Germline CDR1 is SGHAT and CDR2 is FQDESV (reference sequence). The CDR3 is 15 amino acids. Trimming took 5 bases from V and 2 from J, leaving 16 bases between them. CDR3 protein: CASSPRGRGAYEQYF. CDR3 DNA: TGTGCCAGCAGCCCCCGGGGCAGGGGCGCCTACGAGCAGTACTTC.

V usage is TRBV6-1 and J usage is TRBJ1-2; TRBD1 aligns across 7 bases. CDR1 and CDR2 from the germline V gene are MNHNS and SASEGT. This CDR3 is built from 13 residues. The J segment lost 12 bases and the V segment lost 6 bases, leaving 13 bases of the junction unmatched. This chain's CDR3 is CASRAWDRRTDTF. The CDR3 bases are TGTGCCAGCAGAGCTTGGGACAGAAGAACGGACACCTTC.

The rearrangement uses TRBV20-1 and TRBJ1-6; no firm D call. Germline assignment: CDR1 DFQATT and CDR2 SNEGSKA (reference sequence). With 5 bases removed from V and 14 bases from J, the gap between germline ends came to 13 bases. This CDR3 comprises 11 residues. The CDR3 reads CSAFNDLSLHF. CDR3 bases: TGCAGTGCTTTTAATGACTTATCCCTCCACTTT.

V usage is TRBV12-5 and J usage is TRBJ1-1; maybe TRBD1 (6 bases). Trimming took 0 bases from V and 8 from J, leaving 19 bases between them. CDR1 and CDR2 from the germline V gene are LGHNT and FRNRAP. The CDR3 has 16 residues. The CDR3 DNA reads as TGTGCTAGTGGTTTGGTACTCGGCAGGGGCCCGGGGGAAGCTTTCTTT. This sequence encodes CASGLVLGRGPGEAFF. The entire variable domain, with the rest obtained from reference TRBV12-5 and TRBJ1-1, is as follows: DARVTQTPRHKVTEMGQEVTMRCQPILGHNTVFWYRQTMMQGLELLAYFRNRAPLDDSGMPKDRFSAEMPDATLATLKIQPSEPRDSAVYFCASGLVLGRGPGEAFFGQGTRLTVV.

J is TRBJ1-3 and V is TRBV6-1; D may be TRBD1 (5 bases). CDR1 is MNHNS, CDR2 SASEGT, per germline. Trimming took off 8 bases at V and 0 bases at J, with 11 bases between the two ends. The CDR3 length is 14 residues. The CDR3, as DNA: TGTGCCAGCGTGGGGCTGGGCTCTGGAAACACCATATATTTT. It encodes CASVGLGSGNTIYF.

The chain couples TRBV19 to TRBJ1-5, with D possibly TRBD1 on 6 matching bases. The germline CDR1 and CDR2 sequences are LNHDA and SQIVND (reference sequence). The V gene lost 4 bases and the J gene lost 6 bases, with 13 bases spanning the gap. The CDR3 loop spans 14 amino acids. The CDR3 region is CASSTGTRGQPQHF. The CDR3 DNA sequence: TGTGCCAGTAGTACAGGGACAAGGGGTCAGCCCCAGCATTTT.

The chain employs TRBV2 and TRBJ2-5; D perhaps matches TRBD2 (5 bases). The V end lost 2 bases, the J end lost 3 bases, and 13 bases lay between the germline ends. Germline CDR1 reads SNHLY; CDR2 reads FYNNEI. The CDR3 extends over 15 amino acids. In DNA form, the CDR3 reads TGTGCCAGCAGTGAAAGAGGCGCGCGGGAAGAGACCCAGTACTTC. As protein: CASSERGAREETQYF.

The CDR3 sequence: CASSLASGTYEQYF. CDR3 sequence (DNA): TGTGCCAGCAGCTTAGCGTCGGGGACCTACGAGCAGTACTTC. The rearrangement links TRBV7-9 to TRBJ2-7; a weak D match, TRBD2 (5 bases). Germline CDR1 is SEHNR and CDR2 is FQNEAQ (reference sequence). The CDR3 spans 14 residues. V lost 0 bases and J lost 2, with 8 bases in between. Supplemented by reference TRBV7-9 and TRBJ2-7, the full variable domain reads DTGVSQNPRHKITKRGQNVTFRCDPISEHNRLYWYRQTLGQGPEFLTYFQNEAQLEKSRLLSDRFSAERPKGSFSTLEIQRTEQGDSAMYLCASSLASGTYEQYFGPGTRLTVT.

The chain combines TRBV19 with TRBJ1-6; D gene unclear. The CDR3 extends over 13 amino acids. Germline V CDR1 and CDR2: LNHDA, SQIVND (reference sequence). The V and J ends lost 10 bases and 9 bases respectively, with 16 bases between them. The CDR3 DNA reads TGTGCCACCGCCCAGATTTTTCGTTCACCCCTCCACTTT. It encodes CATAQIFRSPLHF.

V is TRBV7-9 and J is TRBJ2-1, with a tentative D call TRBD1 (5 bases). With 2 bases removed from V and 4 bases from J, the gap between germline ends came to 12 bases. The CDR3 loop spans 15 amino acids. The V gene's germline CDR1 is SEHNR and CDR2 FQNEAQ (reference sequence). This CDR3 reads CASSLQGKLYNEQFF. The CDR3 DNA sequence: TGTGCCAGCAGCTTACAGGGAAAACTTTACAATGAGCAGTTCTTC.

The genes are TRBV5-4 and TRBJ1-2; a weak D match, TRBD1 (6 bases). Trimming removed 0 bases from V and 4 bases from J, with 7 bases in between. CDR1 and CDR2 (germline): SGHNT, YYREEE (reference sequence). The CDR3 runs 13 residues. The chain's CDR3 is CASSLDRAYGYTF. CDR3 sequence (DNA): TGTGCCAGCAGCTTGGACAGGGCCTATGGCTACACCTTC.